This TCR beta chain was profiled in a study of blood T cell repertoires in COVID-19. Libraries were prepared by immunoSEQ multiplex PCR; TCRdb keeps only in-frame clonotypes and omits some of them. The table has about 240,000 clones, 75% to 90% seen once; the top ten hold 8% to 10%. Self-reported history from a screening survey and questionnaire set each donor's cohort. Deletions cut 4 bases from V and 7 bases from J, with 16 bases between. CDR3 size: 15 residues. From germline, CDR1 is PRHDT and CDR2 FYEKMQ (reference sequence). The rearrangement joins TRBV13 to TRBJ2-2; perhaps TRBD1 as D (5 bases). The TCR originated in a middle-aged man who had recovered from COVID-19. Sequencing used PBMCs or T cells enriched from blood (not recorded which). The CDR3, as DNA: TGTGCCAGCAGCTCCGGGCAGGGATTCTTCGGGGAGCTGTTTTTT. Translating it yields CASSSGQGFFGELFF. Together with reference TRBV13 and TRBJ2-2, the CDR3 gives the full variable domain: AAGVIQSPRHLIKEKRETATLKCYPIPRHDTVYWYQQGPGQDPQFLISFYEKMQSDKGSIPDRFSAQQFSDYHSELNMSSLELGDSALYFCASSSGQGFFGELFFGEGSRLTVL.